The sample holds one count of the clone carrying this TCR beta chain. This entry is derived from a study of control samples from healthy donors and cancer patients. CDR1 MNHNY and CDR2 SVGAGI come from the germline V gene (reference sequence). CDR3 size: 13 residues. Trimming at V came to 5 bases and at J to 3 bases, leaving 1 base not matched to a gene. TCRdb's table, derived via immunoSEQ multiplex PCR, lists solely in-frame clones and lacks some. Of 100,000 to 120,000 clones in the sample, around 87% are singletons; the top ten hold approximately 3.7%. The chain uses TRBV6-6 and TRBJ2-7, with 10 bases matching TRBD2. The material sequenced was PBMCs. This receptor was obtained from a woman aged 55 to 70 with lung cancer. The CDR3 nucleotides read TGTGCCAGCAGTCGGACTAGCGGCTACGAGCAGTACTTC. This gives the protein CASSRTSGYEQYF.